The 14 T cell receptor beta chains listed next were all sequenced from one sample in a study of breast tumors, draining lymph nodes, adjacent tissues. Samples came from axillary lymph nodes draining the breast cancer. TCRdb re-analysed the multiplex PCR reads in MiXCR, keeping a single row per CDR3 protein. The data show 150,000 to 250,000 distinct CDR3 sequences, roughly 29% seen once. Sequencing was carried out using axillary lymph node tissue. Receptors were obtained from a female donor with breast cancer. Some clones in this sample may be carry-over from other donors' samples.

The chain recombines TRBV5-4 with TRBJ2-2; no clear D. The CDR3 runs 14 residues. Trimming took 0 bases from V and 5 from J, leaving 8 bases between them. Germline V gene data show CDR1 as SGHNT and CDR2 as YYREEE (reference sequence). The chain's CDR3 is CASSLVRRTGELFF. CDR3 in DNA: TGTGCCAGCAGCTTGGTTCGGAGAACCGGGGAGCTGTTTTTT.

Turning to this clonotype: This sequence may be a read error, since a much larger clone differs from it by one base. This chain joins TRBV11-3 and TRBJ2-1; tentative D call: TRBD2 (6 bases). The CDR3 has 13 residues. Per the germline V gene, CDR1 is SGHNT and CDR2 is YENEEA. V lost 0 bases and J 9 bases, leaving 9 bases between the germline ends. The CDR3: CASSLESGAEQFF. The CDR3 DNA sequence: TGTGCCAGCAGCTTAGAATCGGGAGCTGAGCAGTTCTTC.

This clonotype was observed a few times. The J gene is TRBJ2-7, the V gene TRBV28, with TRBD2 matching 8 bases. The V and J ends lost 2 bases and 3 bases, in that order; junction bases with no gene match: 21. There are 20 residues in the CDR3. Germline-derived CDR1 and CDR2 are MDHEN and SYDVKM. This CDR3 is CASSLAGTHSGSGIFYEQYF. The CDR3 DNA reads TGTGCCAGCAGTTTAGCAGGGACCCATTCTGGTAGCGGGATCTTCTACGAGCAGTACTTC.

The sample holds a few counts of this clonotype. Just one base apart from a much larger clone, this may be a read error. The chain uses TRBV5-1 and TRBJ1-6; D remains unclear. V lost 0 bases and J lost 13, with 14 bases in between. This CDR3 has 14 amino acids. CDR1 and CDR2 from the germline V gene are SGHRS and YFSETQ. This chain's CDR3 is CASSLADGDCPLHF. The CDR3 region has the DNA TGCGCCAGCAGCTTGGCCGACGGGGATTGCCCCCTCCACTTT.

The V call is TRBV7-6, the J call TRBJ1-6; 8 bases fit TRBD1. Per germline, CDR1 SGHVS and CDR2 FNYEAQ. V shed 1 base, J shed 10 bases, and the junction held 6 bases outside the gene matches. The CDR3 totals 15 residues. The CDR3 is CASSLEDRENSPLHF. In DNA, the CDR3 is TGTGCCAGCAGCTTAGAGGACAGGGAAAACTCACCCCTCCACTTT.

There are many counts of this clonotype. V is TRBV7-3 and J is TRBJ2-1; 7 nucleotides line up with TRBD1. Trimming cost V 6 bases and J 15 bases; bases outside gene matches: 11. CDR3 length: 12 residues. Looked up from germline, CDR1 is SGHTA and CDR2 is FQGTGA. CDR3 in DNA: TGTGCCAGCAGTTCAACAGGGGTTGATCGGTTCTTC. Its translation is CASSSTGVDRFF.

In the case of this clonotype: A much larger clone sits a single nucleotide away, making a read error possible. In this CDR3 the conserved last residue, phenylalanine or tryptophan, is missing, so a read error is likely. This rearrangement joins TRBV6-6 to TRBJ2-1, with 8 bases lining up with TRBD2. There are 14 residues in the CDR3. Trimming removed 5 bases from V and 8 bases from J; junction bases left unmatched: 8. Germline CDR1 reads MNHNY; CDR2 reads SVGAGI (reference sequence). CDR3 in amino acids: CASSHGGARDEQFL. Written as DNA, the CDR3 is TGTGCCAGCAGTCACGGGGGGGCGAGAGATGAGCAGTTCCTC.

In its sample, this clonotype was seen many times. The J gene is TRBJ1-5, the V gene TRBV28; 9 bases are a match to TRBD1. J gave up 9 bases and V 8 bases, and 17 bases lay outside the gene matches. Germline CDR1 and CDR2: MDHEN and SYDVKM. This CDR3 comprises 16 residues. As DNA, the CDR3 is TGTGCCAGCGCTGGGGACAGGGACAGGTTTATTAGGCCCCAGCATTTT. This gives the protein CASAGDRDRFIRPQHF.

In the case of this clonotype: It may be a read error: a sequence one base away is much more abundant. The chain joins TRBV30 to TRBJ1-3, with 9 bases identical to TRBD1. This CDR3 has 13 amino acids. CDR1 is GTSNPN and CDR2 is SVGIG in the germline V gene (reference sequence). The CDR3 DNA reads as TGTGCCTGGCACAGGGGGCGCGGAAACACCACATATTTT. The encoded protein is CAWHRGRGNTTYF.

This clonotype has at least ten counts. This rearrangement joins TRBV19 to TRBJ2-3; weak D call: TRBD2 (5 bases). V dropped 6 bases and J dropped 6 bases, with 10 bases sitting between them. Per the germline V gene, CDR1 is LNHDA and CDR2 is SQIVND (reference sequence). The CDR3 sequence is 12 residues long. CDR3 protein: CASRRDTDTQYF. In DNA, the CDR3 is TGTGCCAGTAGGAGGGATACCGATACGCAGTATTTT.

As for this clonotype: A much larger clone lies one base from this, so it may be a read error. The chain employs TRBV5-4 and TRBJ2-7, with D possibly matching TRBD2 (7 bases). V dropped 4 bases and J dropped 4 bases, with 18 bases sitting between them. This CDR3 region has 15 residues. Germline values: CDR1 SGHNT, CDR2 YYREEE (reference sequence). Here the CDR3 DNA reads TGTGCCAGCAGCCCCCCAAGCGCGGGGGCGTACGAGCAGTACTTC. Its translation: CASSPPSAGAYEQYF.

In this sample, this clonotype turned up many times. The rearrangement links TRBV11-2 to TRBJ1-2, with D tentatively TRBD1 (6 bases). The ends were cut back, 5 bases at V and 2 bases at J, with 18 bases in the middle. The CDR3 is 16 amino acids. The germline V gene encodes CDR1 SGHAT and CDR2 FQNNGV. The CDR3 DNA follows: TGTGCCAGCAGCCTAGGGGCCAGGGGACTGAACTATGGCTACACCTTC. Its translation: CASSLGARGLNYGYTF.

This chain uses TRBV3-1 with TRBJ2-1; the D is unclear. From germline, CDR1 is LGHDT and CDR2 YNNKEL (reference sequence). V was pared by 1 base and J by 0 bases, with 16 bases between. The CDR3 runs to 18 residues. CDR3 amino acids: CASSQGKGFSSSYNEQFF. The CDR3 DNA reads TGTGCCAGCAGCCAAGGGAAGGGCTTCTCTAGCTCCTACAATGAGCAGTTCTTC.

The table lists this clonotype with a few counts. The junction departs from germline at one end; a sequencing error may be responsible. The V and J genes are TRBV6-5 and TRBJ2-1; D ambiguous. Looked up from germline, CDR1 is MNHEY and CDR2 is SVGAGI. The CDR3 is 14 residues long. In DNA, the CDR3 is TGTGCCAGCAGTCACTCGAGGCCCACCAATGAGCAGTTCTTC. This gives the protein CASSHSRPTNEQFF.